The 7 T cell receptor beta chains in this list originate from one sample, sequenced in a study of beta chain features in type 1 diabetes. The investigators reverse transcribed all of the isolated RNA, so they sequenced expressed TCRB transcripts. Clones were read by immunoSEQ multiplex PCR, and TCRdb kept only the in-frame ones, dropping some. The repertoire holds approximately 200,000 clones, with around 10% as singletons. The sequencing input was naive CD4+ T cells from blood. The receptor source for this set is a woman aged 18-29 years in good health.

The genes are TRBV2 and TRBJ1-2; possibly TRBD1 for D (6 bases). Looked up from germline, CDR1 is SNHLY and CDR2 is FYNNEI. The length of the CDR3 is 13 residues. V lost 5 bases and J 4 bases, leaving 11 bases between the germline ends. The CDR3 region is CASSTGQIYGYTF. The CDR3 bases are TGTGCCAGCAGTACCGGACAGATCTATGGCTACACCTTC.

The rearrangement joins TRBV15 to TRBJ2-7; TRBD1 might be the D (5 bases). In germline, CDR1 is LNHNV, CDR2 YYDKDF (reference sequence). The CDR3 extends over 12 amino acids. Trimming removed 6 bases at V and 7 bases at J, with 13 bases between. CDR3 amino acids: CATRQGPSEQYF. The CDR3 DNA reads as TGTGCCACCAGGCAGGGTCCGAGTGAGCAGTACTTC.

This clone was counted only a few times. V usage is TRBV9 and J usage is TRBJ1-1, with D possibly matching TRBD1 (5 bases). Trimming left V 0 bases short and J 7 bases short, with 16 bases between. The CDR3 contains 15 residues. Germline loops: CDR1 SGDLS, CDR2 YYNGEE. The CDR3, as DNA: TGTGCCAGCAGCGTAGGCAAGGGGCAAAGCCTTGAAGCTTTCTTT. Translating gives CASSVGKGQSLEAFF.

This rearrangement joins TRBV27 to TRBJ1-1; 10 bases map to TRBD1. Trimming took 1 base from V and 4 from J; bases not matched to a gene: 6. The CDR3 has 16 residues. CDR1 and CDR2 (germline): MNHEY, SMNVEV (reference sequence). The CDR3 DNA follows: TGTGCCAGCAGTTTATGGACAGGGGGAAGCGTCACTGAAGCTTTCTTT. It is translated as CASSLWTGGSVTEAFF.

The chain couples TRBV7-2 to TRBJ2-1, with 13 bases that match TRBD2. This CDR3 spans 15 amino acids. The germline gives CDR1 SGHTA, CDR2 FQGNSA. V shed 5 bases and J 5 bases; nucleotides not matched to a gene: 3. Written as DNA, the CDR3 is TGTGCCAGCAGCGTGGGACTAGCGGGGAACAATGAGCAGTTCTTC. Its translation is CASSVGLAGNNEQFF.

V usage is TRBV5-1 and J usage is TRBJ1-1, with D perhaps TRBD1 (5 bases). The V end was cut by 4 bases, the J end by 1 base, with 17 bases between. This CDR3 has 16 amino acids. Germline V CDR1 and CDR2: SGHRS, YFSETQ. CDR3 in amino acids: CASSPAGWGENTEAFF. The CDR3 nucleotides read TGCGCCAGCAGCCCGGCGGGTTGGGGGGAGAACACTGAAGCTTTCTTT.

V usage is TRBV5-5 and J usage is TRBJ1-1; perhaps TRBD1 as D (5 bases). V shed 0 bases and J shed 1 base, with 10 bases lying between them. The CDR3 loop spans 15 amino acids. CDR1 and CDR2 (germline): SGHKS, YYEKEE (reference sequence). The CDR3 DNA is TGTGCCAGCAGCTTGGCCTGGGGGGAGAACACTGAAGCTTTCTTT. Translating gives CASSLAWGENTEAFF.